This T cell receptor beta chain is from a study of cytomegalovirus exposure and HLA in healthy donors (dated 2017 in TCRdb). In terms of the full investigation: An earlier analysis of more than 550 of the donors reported roughly 300 Gb of sequence data and 95 million to 140 million unique TCR beta sequences obtained from around 190 million T cells. The study aimed to test whether cataloging public T cell receptors could reveal signatures of past pathogen exposure. In the later analysis, no new phenotypic data were used to find candidate immune exposures; instead, reliance was placed on TCR beta sequences and their occurrence across donors. Among the roughly 400 genotyped donors, approximately 76% belonged to the genetic ancestry cluster associated with self-reported Caucasian donors. An early release that covered 640 HLA-typed donors contained approximately 300 gigabases of sequencing data and roughly 84 million unique TCR sequences. About five DR-DQ haplotypes were treated as single units for association and clustering because of strong linkage in the cohort. In an earlier analysis of 587 of the donors, high-throughput TCR beta sequencing was used to judge whether each TCR beta V gene segment behaved as functional or pseudogenic. Donor age, sex, ethnicity and CMV serostatus were compiled together with the repertoire data. The T cell repertoires of 666 subjects were profiled by immunosequencing and related to cytomegalovirus serostatus. All discovery cohort repertoires had been generated on a single sequencing platform. Across some 400 genotyped donors of the cohort, an average of about 240,000 unique TCR beta nucleotide sequences per donor were sequenced, and roughly a sixth of those sequences were non-productive. The number of donors typed differed by locus, with roughly 629-640 for A, B, C, DRB1 and DQB1, more than 500 for DQA1, 600 to 610 for DPA1, and some 470 for DPB1. A later genetic analysis took genome-wide SNP genotypes for about 55% of the 666 donors and used that subset as a discovery cohort. HLA typing covered class I and class II loci at four-digit resolution. To predict cytomegalovirus infection status, the study brought together high-throughput TCR immunosequencing, statistical association of individual TCRs with disease status, and machine learning. In addition to the first cohort of 666 subjects, a separate validation cohort of 100 to 150 different subjects was used. A later analysis re-analyzed previously published TCR beta repertoires from about 600 donors and added high-resolution HLA genotyping to study TCR occurrence patterns.

On this clone itself: What antigen it recognizes has not been identified. No per-base quality is available; no much larger clone lies one base away.

Broader findings and caveats from the paper: Roughly 15 rarely observed V segments, including chromosome 9 orphons, were excluded from the earlier analysis of some 590 of the donors because counts were too low. In a later analysis, several top co-occurrence clusters were reported to appear linked to parvovirus B19, influenza, CMV and Epstein-Barr virus. Because the 87-base-pair reads could not distinguish some IMGT-functional V segments, including TRBV6-2 and TRBV6-3, those segments were excluded. Roughly uniform sequencing depth across donors was assumed in presence/absence analyses, although this assumption may not hold. The cohort was sequenced for TCR beta chains only, and without alpha or paired-chain data the features that could be detected were limited. An association between a missense DCLRE1C variant and V-gene and J-gene trimming of TCR beta chains was found in a later genetic analysis and replicated in an independent cohort. When HLA alleles, especially DR and DQ, strongly co-occurred, attributing TCR associations to individual alleles was difficult. Compared with the approximately 600-donor mean, donors in an Asian-associated ancestry cluster had fewer N-insertions in productive TCRs, according to a later genetic analysis. Three of the identified cytomegalovirus-associated TCR beta chains were confirmed in vitro to be specific for cytomegalovirus antigens. A further reported finding was that TCR beta sequences accurately predicted the HLA-A and HLA-B alleles for most subjects in the first cohort. Because some donors lacked HLA typing at each locus, the association tests relied only on the typed subset. An earlier analysis of around 500 of the donors showed that most TCR beta V segments appeared in productive rearrangements either about 90% or about 30% of the time, which broadly matched IMGT annotations. A total of 150 to 200 TCR beta chains were listed by the study as associated with cytomegalovirus. In a later analysis, some 17,000 TCR beta sequences were associated with specific HLA alleles at a false discovery rate of 0.05. In a later analysis, the rate of TCR association differed among HLA loci, with DRB1 alleles having the most associated TCRs and HLA-C alleles having the fewest. In a later analysis, most CMV-associated TCR beta chains were found to appear HLA-restricted, with HLA associations seemingly driven largely by CMV exposure. According to the authors, the approach could potentially be generalized to other disease states and immunological phenotypes. A group of highly shared sequence variants was considered likely to be a technical artifact of the sequencing pipeline. Linkage disequilibrium might explain the correlated functional status among segregating V segments, but an unknown experimental factor could not be ruled out. A later analysis found that HLA-associated TCR beta chains were more clonally expanded and had lower generation probabilities than equally common non-associated chains. Cytomegalovirus status was reported to be diagnosed by the classifier with high specificity and sensitivity in both the original and validation cohorts. Most TCR sequences were seen in very few donors, while some public TCRs were found in many individuals. For the cohort, immune exposure information was limited to CMV serostatus.

The CDR3, from cysteine to phenylalanine, totals 14 residues. The CDR3 DNA has 42 bases and is translated from base 1. The germline V gene encodes CDR1 MGHDK and CDR2 SYGVNS. V lost 5 bases and J lost 4 bases, and the count of bases not matched to a germline gene is 4. Receptors were amplified or captured by the immunoSEQ multiplex PCR assay. The multiplex PCR relied on a mix of 60 forward primers for TCR Vbeta segments and 13 reverse primers for TCR Jbeta segments. Amplification of the CDR3 region of rearranged TCR beta genes was performed with a multiplex PCR assay on genomic DNA. On the Illumina HiSeq System, the amplified TCR beta libraries were sequenced as 87-base-pair reads. As for how the authors treated the data: A later analysis counted 65 million to 90 million unique TCR beta chains across the roughly 700 repertoires, and approximately 11 million of these chains were shared by at least two donors. Raw reads were error-corrected and collapsed into unique sequences with a nearest-neighbor algorithm that merged closely related sequences to remove PCR and sequencing errors. CDR3 sequences were aligned to IMGT reference sequences to assign V, D and J gene segments. For a sequence to be retained, at least a six-nucleotide match to both a V gene segment and a J gene segment was required. A rearrangement counted as productive if the CDR3 had no stop codons and remained in frame with V and J, and every other rearrangement counted as non-productive. CDR3 was defined according to IMGT convention as the region running from the second conserved V-encoded cysteine to the conserved J-encoded phenylalanine. The earlier analysis of some 580 of the donors excluded any sequence lacking an unambiguous match to a single V gene segment. An earlier analysis of a few hundred of the donors called V segments functional above 56.7% productive rearrangements and segregating when the between-donor standard deviation exceeded 5%. A statistical classification framework was developed to diagnose cytomegalovirus status using the catalog of TCR beta chain sequences. A later analysis assigned V and J genes by comparing TCR nucleotide sequences with IMGT/GENE-DB human TR gene sequences. In a later analysis, CDR3 sequences and most-parsimonious VDJ recombination scenarios were assigned using the TCRdist pipeline. In a later analysis, each TCR beta chain was defined by its CDR3 amino acid sequence together with its V-gene family, and reads without a unique V-gene family were excluded. In a later analysis, fewer than 650 highly shared, low-generation-probability nucleotide sequences were removed to address suspected cross-contamination and a sequencing artifact. For each public chain, a later analysis derived a clonal expansion index from normalized ranks of inferred template counts within each repertoire. A later analysis computed generation probabilities with a VDJ recombination model fitted to out-of-frame rearrangements, and checked the results against IGoR. In a later analysis, TCR-TCR, TCR-HLA and TCR-CMV co-occurrence was scored with hypergeometric tests, and a repertoire-size bias correction was applied to TCR pairs. False discovery rates were estimated in a later analysis by permuting HLA or CMV assignments 20 times. In a later analysis, co-occurring TCRs were grouped using DBSCAN, with TCRdist sequence similarity added in when clustering inside HLA-allele-positive subsets. Repertoires with fewer than 30,000 or more than 120,000 public chains were left out of co-occurrence clustering, as were five repertoires with anomalous nucleotide sharing. Imported from immuneACCESS, the table was reduced by TCRdb to in-frame sequences with V and J called. These copies leave out some clones; in studies compared against another copy, an unresolved V gene accounts for under half, and the cause of the remainder is not known. V, J and clone size derive from that table, while D and trimming were established from the DNA sequence. The sample data list under 200,000 clones, and 87% of these were observed just once. The ten biggest clones cover over 0.8% of the sample.

The cohort comprised some 730 healthy bone marrow donors. All cohort members were sampled while nominally healthy, although unrecorded immune exposures were likely present. The donor was CMV seronegative and was included in the group of around 320 seronegative cohort members. A peripheral blood sample was provided by each donor, and peripheral blood mononuclear cells were used for TCR beta sequencing. Genomic DNA was extracted from the blood cell samples with the Qiagen DNeasy Blood Extraction Kit. Sequenced material: PBMCs. This receptor was taken from a woman in her twenties or thirties in good health and CMV-seronegative. Rearrangement joined TRBV25-1 to TRBJ2-1; 8 central bases correspond to TRBD2. The CDR3: CASSREGVYNEQFF. The DNA is as follows: TGTGCCAGCAGTCGGGAGGGGGTTTACAATGAGCAGTTCTTC.